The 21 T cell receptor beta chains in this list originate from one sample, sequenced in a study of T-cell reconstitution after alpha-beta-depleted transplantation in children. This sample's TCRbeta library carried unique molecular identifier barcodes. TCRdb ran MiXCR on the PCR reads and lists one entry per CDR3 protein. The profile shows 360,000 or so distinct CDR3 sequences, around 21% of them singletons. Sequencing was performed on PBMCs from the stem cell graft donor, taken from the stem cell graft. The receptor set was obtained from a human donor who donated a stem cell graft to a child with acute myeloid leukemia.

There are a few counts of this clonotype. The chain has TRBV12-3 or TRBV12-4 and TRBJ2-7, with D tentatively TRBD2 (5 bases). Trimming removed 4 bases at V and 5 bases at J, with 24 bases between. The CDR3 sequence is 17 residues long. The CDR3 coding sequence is TGTGCCAGCAGTTCTAGGGCTTTTGGCGGAGGCCCCCACGAGCAGTACTTC. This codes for CASSSRAFGGGPHEQYF.

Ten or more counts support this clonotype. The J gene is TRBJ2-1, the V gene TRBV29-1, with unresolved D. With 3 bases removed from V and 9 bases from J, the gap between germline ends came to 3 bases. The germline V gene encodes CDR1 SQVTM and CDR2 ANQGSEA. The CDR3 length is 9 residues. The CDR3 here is CSVDIEQFF. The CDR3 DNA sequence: TGCAGCGTTGACATTGAGCAGTTCTTC.

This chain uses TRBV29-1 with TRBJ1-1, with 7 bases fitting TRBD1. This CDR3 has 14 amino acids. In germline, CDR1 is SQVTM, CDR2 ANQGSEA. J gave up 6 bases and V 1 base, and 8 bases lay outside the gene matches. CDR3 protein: CSVEARQGRAEAFF. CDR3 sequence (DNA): TGCAGCGTTGAAGCTCGACAGGGCAGGGCTGAAGCTTTCTTT.

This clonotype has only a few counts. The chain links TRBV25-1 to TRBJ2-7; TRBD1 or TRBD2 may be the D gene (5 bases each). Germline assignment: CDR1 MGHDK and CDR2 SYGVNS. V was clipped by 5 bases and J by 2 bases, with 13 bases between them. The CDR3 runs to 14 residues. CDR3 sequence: CASSLRDGPYEQYF. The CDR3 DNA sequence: TGTGCCAGCAGTCTCCGGGACGGACCCTACGAGCAGTACTTC.

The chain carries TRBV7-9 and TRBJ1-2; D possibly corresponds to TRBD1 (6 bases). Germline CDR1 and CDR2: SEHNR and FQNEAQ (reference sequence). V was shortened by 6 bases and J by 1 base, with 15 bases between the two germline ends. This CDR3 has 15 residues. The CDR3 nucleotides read TGTGCCAGCAGTTCCGGACAGAATTTTAACTATGGCTACACCTTC. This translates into CASSSGQNFNYGYTF.

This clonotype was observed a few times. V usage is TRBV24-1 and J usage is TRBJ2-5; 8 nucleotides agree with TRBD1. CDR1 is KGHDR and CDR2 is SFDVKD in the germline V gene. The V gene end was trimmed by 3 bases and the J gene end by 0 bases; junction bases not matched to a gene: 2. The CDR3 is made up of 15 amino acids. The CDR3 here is CATSDPTGDQETQYF. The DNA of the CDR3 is TGTGCCACCAGTGATCCGACAGGGGACCAAGAGACCCAGTACTTC.

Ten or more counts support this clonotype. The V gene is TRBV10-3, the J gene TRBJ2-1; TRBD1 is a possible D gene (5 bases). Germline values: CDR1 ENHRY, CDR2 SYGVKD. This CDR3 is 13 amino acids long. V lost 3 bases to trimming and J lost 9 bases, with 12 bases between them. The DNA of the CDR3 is TGTGCCATCAGTGACAGGGCCGGTGCTGAGCAGTTCTTC. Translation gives CAISDRAGAEQFF.

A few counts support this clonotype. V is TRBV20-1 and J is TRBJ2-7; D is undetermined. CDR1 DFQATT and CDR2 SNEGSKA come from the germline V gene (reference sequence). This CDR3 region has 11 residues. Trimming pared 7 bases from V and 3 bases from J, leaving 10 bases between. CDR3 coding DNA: TGCAGTGTTTCTTACGACTACGAGCAGTACTTC. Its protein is CSVSYDYEQYF.

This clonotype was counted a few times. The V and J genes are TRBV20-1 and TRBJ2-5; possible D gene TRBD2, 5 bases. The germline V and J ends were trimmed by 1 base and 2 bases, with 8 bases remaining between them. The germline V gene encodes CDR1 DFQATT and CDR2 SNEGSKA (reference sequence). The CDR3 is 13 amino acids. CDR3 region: CSARGRDQETQYF. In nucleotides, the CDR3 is TGCAGTGCTAGAGGACGGGATCAAGAGACCCAGTACTTC.

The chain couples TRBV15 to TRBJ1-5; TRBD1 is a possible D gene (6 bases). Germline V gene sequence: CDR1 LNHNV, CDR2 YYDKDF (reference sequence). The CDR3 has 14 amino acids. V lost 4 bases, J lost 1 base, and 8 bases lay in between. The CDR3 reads CATSKDRSNQPQHF. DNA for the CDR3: TGTGCCACCAGCAAGGACAGAAGCAATCAGCCCCAGCATTTT.

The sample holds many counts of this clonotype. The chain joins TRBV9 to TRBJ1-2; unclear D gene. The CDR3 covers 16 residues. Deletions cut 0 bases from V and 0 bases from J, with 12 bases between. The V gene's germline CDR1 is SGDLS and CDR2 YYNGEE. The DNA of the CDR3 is TGTGCCAGCAGCGTAGGAAGGAGGATCTCTAACTATGGCTACACCTTC. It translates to CASSVGRRISNYGYTF.

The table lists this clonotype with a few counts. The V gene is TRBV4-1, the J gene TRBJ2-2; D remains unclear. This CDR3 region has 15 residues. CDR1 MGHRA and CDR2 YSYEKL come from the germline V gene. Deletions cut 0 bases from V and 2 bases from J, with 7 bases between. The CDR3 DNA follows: TGCGCCAGCAGCCAAGACTACCCTAACACCGGGGAGCTGTTTTTT. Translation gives CASSQDYPNTGELFF.

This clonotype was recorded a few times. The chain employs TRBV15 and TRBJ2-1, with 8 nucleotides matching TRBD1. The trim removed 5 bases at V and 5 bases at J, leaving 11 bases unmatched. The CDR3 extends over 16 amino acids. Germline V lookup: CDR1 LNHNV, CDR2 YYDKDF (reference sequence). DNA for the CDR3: TGTGCCACCAGCTCCATGGGCAGGGGGCTAGACAATGAGCAGTTCTTC. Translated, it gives CATSSMGRGLDNEQFF. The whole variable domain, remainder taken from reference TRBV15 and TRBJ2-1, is DAMVIQNPRYQVTQFGKPVTLSCSQTLNHNVMYWYQQKSSQAPKLLFHYYDKDFNNEADTPDNFQSRRPNTSFCFLDIRSPGLGDTAMYLCATSSMGRGLDNEQFFGPGTRLTVL.

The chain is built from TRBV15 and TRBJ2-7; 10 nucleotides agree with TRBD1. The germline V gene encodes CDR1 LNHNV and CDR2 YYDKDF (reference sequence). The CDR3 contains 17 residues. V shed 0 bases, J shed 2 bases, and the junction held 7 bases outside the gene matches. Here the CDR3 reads CATSRDLGQGLPYEQYF. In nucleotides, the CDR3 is TGTGCCACCAGCAGAGATTTGGGACAGGGGCTCCCCTACGAGCAGTACTTC. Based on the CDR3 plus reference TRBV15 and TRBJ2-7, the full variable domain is DAMVIQNPRYQVTQFGKPVTLSCSQTLNHNVMYWYQQKSSQAPKLLFHYYDKDFNNEADTPDNFQSRRPNTSFCFLDIRSPGLGDTAMYLCATSRDLGQGLPYEQYFGPGTRLTVT.

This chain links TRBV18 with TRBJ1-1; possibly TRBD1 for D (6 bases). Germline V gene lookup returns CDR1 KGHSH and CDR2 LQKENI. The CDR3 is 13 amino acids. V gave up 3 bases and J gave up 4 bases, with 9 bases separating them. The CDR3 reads CASSPGQRTEAFF. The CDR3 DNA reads TGTGCCAGCTCACCGGGACAACGCACTGAAGCTTTCTTT.

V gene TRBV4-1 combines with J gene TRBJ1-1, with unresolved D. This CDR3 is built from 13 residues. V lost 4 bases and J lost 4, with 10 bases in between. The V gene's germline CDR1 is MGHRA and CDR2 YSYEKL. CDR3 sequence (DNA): TGCGCCAGCAGCCCCCGGTACGGCACTGAAGCTTTCTTT. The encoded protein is CASSPRYGTEAFF.

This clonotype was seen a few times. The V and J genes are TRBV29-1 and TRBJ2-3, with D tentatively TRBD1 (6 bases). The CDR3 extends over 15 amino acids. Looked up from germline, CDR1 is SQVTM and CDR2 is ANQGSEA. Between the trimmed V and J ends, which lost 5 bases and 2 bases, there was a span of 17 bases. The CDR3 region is CSVRPRDKYTDTQYF. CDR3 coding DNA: TGCAGCGTTCGTCCGAGGGACAAATACACAGATACGCAGTATTTT.

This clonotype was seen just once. The CDR3 loop reads CASSATEINSYNEQFF. The CDR3, as DNA: TGCGCCAGCAGCGCGACAGAAATAAACTCCTACAATGAGCAGTTCTTC. The V gene is TRBV5-1, the J gene TRBJ2-1, with D possibly TRBD1 on 5 matching bases. V was trimmed by 4 bases and J by 0 bases, leaving 14 bases between them. This CDR3 comprises 16 residues. Per germline, CDR1 SGHRS and CDR2 YFSETQ. Together with reference TRBV5-1 and TRBJ2-1, the CDR3 gives the full variable domain: KAGVTQTPRYLIKTRGQQVTLSCSPISGHRSVSWYQQTPGQGLQFLFEYFSETQRNKGNFPGRFSGRQFSNSRSEMNVSTLELGDSALYLCASSATEINSYNEQFFGPGTRLTVL.

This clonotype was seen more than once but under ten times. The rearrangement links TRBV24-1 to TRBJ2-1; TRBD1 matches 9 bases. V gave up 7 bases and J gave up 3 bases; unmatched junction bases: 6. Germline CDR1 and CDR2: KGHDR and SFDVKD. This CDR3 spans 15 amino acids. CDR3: CATSAEDRGYNEQFF. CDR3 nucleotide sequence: TGTGCCACCAGCGCCGAGGACAGGGGCTACAATGAGCAGTTCTTC.

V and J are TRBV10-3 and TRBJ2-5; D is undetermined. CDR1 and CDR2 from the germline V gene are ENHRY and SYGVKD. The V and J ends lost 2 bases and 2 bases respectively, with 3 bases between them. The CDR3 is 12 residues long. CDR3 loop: CAISEVQETQYF. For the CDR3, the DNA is TGTGCCATCAGTGAGGTACAAGAGACCCAGTACTTC.

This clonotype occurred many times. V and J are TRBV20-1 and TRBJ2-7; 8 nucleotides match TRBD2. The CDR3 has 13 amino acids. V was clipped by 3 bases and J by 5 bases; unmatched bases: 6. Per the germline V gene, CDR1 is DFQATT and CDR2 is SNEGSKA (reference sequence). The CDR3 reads CSASLVGLDEQYF. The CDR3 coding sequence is TGCAGTGCTAGTCTCGTGGGACTAGACGAGCAGTACTTC.